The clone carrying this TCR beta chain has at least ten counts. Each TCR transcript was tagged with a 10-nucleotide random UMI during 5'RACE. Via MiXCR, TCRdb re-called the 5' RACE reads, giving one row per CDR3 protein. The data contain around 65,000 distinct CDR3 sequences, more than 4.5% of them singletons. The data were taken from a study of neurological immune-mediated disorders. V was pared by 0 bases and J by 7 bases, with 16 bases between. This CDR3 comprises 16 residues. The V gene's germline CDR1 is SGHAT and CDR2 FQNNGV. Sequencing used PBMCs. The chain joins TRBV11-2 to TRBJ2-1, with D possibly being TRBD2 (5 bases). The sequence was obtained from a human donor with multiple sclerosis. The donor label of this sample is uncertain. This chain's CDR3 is CASSLDNRVRGNEQFF. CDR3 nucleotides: TGTGCCAGCAGCTTAGATAACCGGGTACGAGGGAATGAGCAGTTCTTC.